Included here is one T cell receptor beta chain sequence, with context. The antigen is undetermined. Researchers used the Oncomine TCR Beta short-read assay to sequence DNA from cultured CD4+ T cells. TCRdb reprocessed the PCR reads with MiXCR, giving one entry per CDR3 protein. The table shows approximately 10,000 distinct CDR3 sequences, with roughly two thirds occurring only once. The data derive from a study of vaccination and CD4 T cells after COVID-19. The sample's treatment: 10-day PBMC culture with coronavirus spike peptide pools or control peptides (ViraFEST assay). Germline V CDR1 and CDR2: MNHEY, SVGEGT. Between the trimmed V and J ends, which lost 6 bases and 3 bases, there was a span of 17 bases. This CDR3 region has 15 residues.

Sequenced material: CD4+ T cells from blood, cultured in vitro. The chain carries TRBV6-2 or TRBV6-3 and TRBJ2-5; D might be TRBD1 (6 bases). This TCR came from a human donor who had recovered from COVID-19. The DNA for the CDR3 is TGTGCCAGCAGCCCGCGAGGACAGACCAAAGAGACCCAGTACTTC. This gives the protein CASSPRGQTKETQYF.